These T cell receptor beta chains were read from a single sample in a study of T cells in narcolepsy. The method was immunoSEQ multiplex PCR; TCRdb's version includes in-frame clones alone and lacks a portion of them. The sample shows about 27,000 clones, around 78% of them seen only once. The sequencing input was CD45RA- memory CD4+ T cells from PBMCs. Receptors were obtained from a human donor with narcolepsy. Both conserved end residues are part of each CDR3. The order of the fields is V gene, D gene, J gene, CDR3 protein. D genes are given only for firm matches.

V: TRBV5-1; D: TRBD1; J: TRBJ2-7; CDR3: CASSLSGTGFSTSYGQYF
V: TRBV19; D: TRBD1; J: TRBJ2-2; CDR3: CASSIYGGQGNTGELFF
V: TRBV21-1; D: -; J: TRBJ2-1; CDR3: CASSHGIATPSDNEQFF
V: TRBV29-1; D: -; J: TRBJ2-2; CDR3: CSVPFTGNTGELFF
V: TRBV5-4; D: TRBD2; J: TRBJ2-1; CDR3: CASSLDSGGAHNEQFF
V: TRBV6-1; D: -; J: TRBJ2-1; CDR3: CASSEVAGLDEQFF
V: TRBV5-6; D: -; J: TRBJ2-3; CDR3: CASIPSAESTDTQYF
V: TRBV6-1; D: TRBD1; J: TRBJ2-1; CDR3: CASSGNTGGPVLNEQFF
V: TRBV18; D: TRBD2; J: TRBJ2-1; CDR3: CASCSLAGAHEQFF
V: TRBV7-3; D: -; J: TRBJ2-7; CDR3: CASSLNGGPYEQYF
V: TRBV6-5; D: -; J: TRBJ2-3; CDR3: CASSYSGTSTDTQYF
V: TRBV29-1; D: TRBD1; J: TRBJ2-3; CDR3: CSVEGRGRGTDTQYF
V: TRBV7-8; D: TRBD1; J: TRBJ1-3; CDR3: CASSLVRQGASSGNTIYF
V: TRBV5-1; D: -; J: TRBJ2-7; CDR3: CASSLQQGINEQYF
V: TRBV11-2; D: -; J: TRBJ2-7; CDR3: CASAGRSYEQYF
V: TRBV6-1; D: -; J: TRBJ1-1; CDR3: CASSETVNTEAFF
V: TRBV30; D: -; J: TRBJ1-2; CDR3: CAWTRRGVNYGYTF
V: TRBV6-5; D: TRBD1; J: TRBJ1-6; CDR3: CASSHRTGGNSPLHF
V: TRBV6-1; D: -; J: TRBJ2-4; CDR3: CASSPPDGAKNIQYF
V: TRBV7-8; D: -; J: TRBJ2-1; CDR3: CASSSGRNEQFF
V: TRBV21-1; D: -; J: TRBJ2-1; CDR3: CASSTPGENEQFF
V: TRBV7-2; D: TRBD1; J: TRBJ1-1; CDR3: CASSLGQGFGYEAFF
V: TRBV5-1; D: TRBD1; J: TRBJ1-3; CDR3: CASSPGQVFSGNTIYF
V: TRBV5-1; D: -; J: TRBJ2-7; CDR3: CASSLEGGAYEQYF
V: TRBV7-9; D: -; J: TRBJ1-2; CDR3: CASSLAGRDMLYGYTF
V: TRBV19; D: TRBD1; J: TRBJ2-2; CDR3: CASSPQGAGELFF
V: TRBV6-1; D: -; J: TRBJ1-4; CDR3: CASSQNIGFSAKLFF
V: TRBV30; D: -; J: TRBJ2-7; CDR3: CAWSLQGGYEQYF
V: TRBV5-1; D: -; J: TRBJ2-3; CDR3: CASSYPSSADTQYF